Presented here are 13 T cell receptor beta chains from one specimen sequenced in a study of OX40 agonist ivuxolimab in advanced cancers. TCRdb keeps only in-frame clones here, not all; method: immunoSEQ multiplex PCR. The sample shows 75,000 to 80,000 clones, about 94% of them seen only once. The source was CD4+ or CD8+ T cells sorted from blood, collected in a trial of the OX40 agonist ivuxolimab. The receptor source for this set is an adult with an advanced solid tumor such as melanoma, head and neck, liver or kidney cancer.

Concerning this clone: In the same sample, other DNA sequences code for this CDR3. The CDR3, as DNA: TGCGCCAGCAGTCCAGCGCGGGGCCCCTACGAGCAGTACTTC. Translated, it gives CASSPARGPYEQYF. This rearrangement joins TRBV5-1 to TRBJ2-7, with D possibly matching TRBD2 (6 bases). The CDR3 is made up of 14 amino acids. The V end was cut by 5 bases, the J end by 2 bases, with 14 bases between. Germline loops: CDR1 SGHRS, CDR2 YFSETQ.

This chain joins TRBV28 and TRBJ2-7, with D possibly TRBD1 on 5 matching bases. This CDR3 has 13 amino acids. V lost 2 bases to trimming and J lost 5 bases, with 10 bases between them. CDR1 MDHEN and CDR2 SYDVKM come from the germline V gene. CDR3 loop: CASSLARANEQYF. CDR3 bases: TGTGCCAGCAGTTTAGCCAGGGCCAACGAGCAGTACTTC.

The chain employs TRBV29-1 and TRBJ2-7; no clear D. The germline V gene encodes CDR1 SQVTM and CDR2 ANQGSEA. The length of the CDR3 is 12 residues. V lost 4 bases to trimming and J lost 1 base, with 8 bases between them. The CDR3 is CSVGGGSYEQYF. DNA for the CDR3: TGCAGCGTTGGGGGTGGATCCTACGAGCAGTACTTC.

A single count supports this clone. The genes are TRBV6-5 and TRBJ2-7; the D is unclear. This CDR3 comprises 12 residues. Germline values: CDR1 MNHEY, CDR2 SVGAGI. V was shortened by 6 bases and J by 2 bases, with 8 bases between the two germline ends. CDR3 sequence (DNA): TGTGCCAGCAGCCCCCTGGCCTACGAGCAGTACTTC. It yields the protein CASSPLAYEQYF.

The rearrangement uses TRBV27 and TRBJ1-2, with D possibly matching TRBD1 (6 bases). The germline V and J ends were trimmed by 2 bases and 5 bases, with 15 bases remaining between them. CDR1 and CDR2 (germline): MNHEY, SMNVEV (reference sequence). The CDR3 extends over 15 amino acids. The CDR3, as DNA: TGTGCCAGCAGTTTAAGCCCGGGGGCAAGATATGGCTACACCTTC. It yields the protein CASSLSPGARYGYTF.

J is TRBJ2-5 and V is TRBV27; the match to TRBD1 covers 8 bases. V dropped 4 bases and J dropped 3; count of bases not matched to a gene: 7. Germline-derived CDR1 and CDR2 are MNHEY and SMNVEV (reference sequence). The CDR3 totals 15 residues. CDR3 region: CASSSDRGDKETQYF. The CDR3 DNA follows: TGTGCCAGCAGTTCCGACAGGGGCGATAAAGAGACCCAGTACTTC.

The DNA for the CDR3 is TGCGCCAGCAGGATTGGACAGATTAGCAATCAGCCCCAGCATTTT. It translates to CASRIGQISNQPQHF. J is TRBJ1-5 and V is TRBV10-2, with D possibly TRBD1 on 6 matching bases. The CDR3 is 15 residues long. Between the trimmed V and J ends, which lost 6 bases and 0 bases, there was a span of 12 bases. From germline, CDR1 is WSHSY and CDR2 SAAADI.

Here the CDR3 reads CASSLGDNSYEQYF. The CDR3 region has the DNA TGTGCCAGCAGCCTCGGGGACAACTCCTACGAGCAGTACTTC. The chain combines TRBV5-6 with TRBJ2-7; D is perhaps TRBD1 (6 bases). The CDR3 length is 14 residues. Germline V gene sequence: CDR1 SGHDT, CDR2 YYEEEE. With 4 bases removed from V and 0 bases from J, the gap between germline ends came to 11 bases.

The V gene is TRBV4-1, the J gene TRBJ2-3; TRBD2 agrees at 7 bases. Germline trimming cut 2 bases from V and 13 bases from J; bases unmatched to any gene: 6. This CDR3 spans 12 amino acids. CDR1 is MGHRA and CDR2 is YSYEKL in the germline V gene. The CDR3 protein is CASSQPGTIEYF. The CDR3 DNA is TGCGCCAGCAGCCAACCCGGGACTATTGAGTATTTT.

CDR3 region: CASSQGQGEETQYF. CDR3 DNA sequence: TGCGCCAGCAGCCAAGGACAGGGGGAAGAGACCCAGTACTTC. The chain has TRBV4-1 and TRBJ2-5; 9 nucleotides align to TRBD1. The CDR3 length is 14 residues. Germline loops: CDR1 MGHRA, CDR2 YSYEKL. J lost 3 bases, V lost 1 base, and 0 bases had no gene match.

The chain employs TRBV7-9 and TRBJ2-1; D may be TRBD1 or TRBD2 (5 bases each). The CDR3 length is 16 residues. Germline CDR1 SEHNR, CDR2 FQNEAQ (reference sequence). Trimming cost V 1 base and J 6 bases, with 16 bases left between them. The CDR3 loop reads CASSLVDGTVSNEQFF. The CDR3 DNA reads TGTGCCAGCAGCTTAGTGGATGGGACGGTATCCAATGAGCAGTTCTTC.

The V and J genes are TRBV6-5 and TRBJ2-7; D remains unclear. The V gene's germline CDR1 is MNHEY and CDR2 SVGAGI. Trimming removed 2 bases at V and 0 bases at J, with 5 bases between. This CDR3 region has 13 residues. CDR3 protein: CASSYRPSYEQYF. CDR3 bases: TGTGCCAGCAGTTACAGGCCCTCCTACGAGCAGTACTTC.

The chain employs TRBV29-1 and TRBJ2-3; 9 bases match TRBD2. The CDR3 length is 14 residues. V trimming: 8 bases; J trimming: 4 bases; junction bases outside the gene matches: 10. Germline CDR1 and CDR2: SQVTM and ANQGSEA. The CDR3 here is CSSYLAGKADTQYF. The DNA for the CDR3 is TGCAGCTCATACCTAGCGGGAAAGGCAGATACGCAGTATTTT.